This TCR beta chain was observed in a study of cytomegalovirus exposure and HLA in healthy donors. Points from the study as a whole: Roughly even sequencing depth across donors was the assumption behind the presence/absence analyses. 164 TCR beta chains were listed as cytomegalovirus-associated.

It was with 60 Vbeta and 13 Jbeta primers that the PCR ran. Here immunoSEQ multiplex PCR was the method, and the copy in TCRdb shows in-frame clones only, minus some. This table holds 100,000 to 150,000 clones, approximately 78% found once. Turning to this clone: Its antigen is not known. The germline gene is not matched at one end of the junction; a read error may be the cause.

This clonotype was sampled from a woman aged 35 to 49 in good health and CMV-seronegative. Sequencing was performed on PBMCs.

The CDR3 sequence: CSSSASGQYLEKLFF. The CDR3 region has the DNA TGTTCCAGCAGCGCTAGCGGACAATATTTGGAAAAACTGTTTTTT. The chain links TRBV7-9 to TRBJ1-4; the D gene is possibly TRBD1 (5 bases). Germline CDR1 is SEHNR and CDR2 is FQNEAQ (reference sequence). The CDR3 has 15 residues.